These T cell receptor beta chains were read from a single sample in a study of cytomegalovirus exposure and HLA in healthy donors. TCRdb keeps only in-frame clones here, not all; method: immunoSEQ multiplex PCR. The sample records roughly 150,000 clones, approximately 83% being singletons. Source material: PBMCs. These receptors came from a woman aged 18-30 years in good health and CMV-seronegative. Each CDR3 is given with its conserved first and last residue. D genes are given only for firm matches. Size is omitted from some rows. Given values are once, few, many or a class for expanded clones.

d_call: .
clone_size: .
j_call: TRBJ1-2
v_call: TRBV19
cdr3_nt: TGTGCCAGTATGTTTAGGGGTGGCTACACCTTC
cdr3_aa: CASMFRGGYTF

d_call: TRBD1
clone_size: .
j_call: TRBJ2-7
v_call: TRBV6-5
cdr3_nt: TGTGCCAGCAGCCGGACCCTAACAGGGGTGGGGGAGCAGTACTTC
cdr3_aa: CASSRTLTGVGEQYF

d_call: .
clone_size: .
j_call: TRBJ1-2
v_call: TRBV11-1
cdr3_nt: TGTGCCAGCAGCTCCCCCAAGGCGGAGGACTATGGCTACACCTTC
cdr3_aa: CASSSPKAEDYGYTF

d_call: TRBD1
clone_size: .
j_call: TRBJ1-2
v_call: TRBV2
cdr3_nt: TGTGCCAGCAGTTCTGGGACAGGGGGCTTTAATGGCTACACCTTC
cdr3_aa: CASSSGTGGFNGYTF

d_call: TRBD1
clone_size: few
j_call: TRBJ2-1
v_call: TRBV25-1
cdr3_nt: TGTGCCAGCCGGGACAGGGAATACAATGAGCAGTTCTTC
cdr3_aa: CASRDREYNEQFF

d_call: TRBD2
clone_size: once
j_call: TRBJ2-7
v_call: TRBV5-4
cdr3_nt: TGTGCCAGCAGTCCTCGGACTAGCGGGGGGGCCGTCGAGCAGTACTTC
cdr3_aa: CASSPRTSGGAVEQYF

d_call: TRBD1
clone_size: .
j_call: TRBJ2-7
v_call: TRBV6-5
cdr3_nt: TGTGCCAGCAGCTACAGGGGTGGCAACGAGCAGTACTTC
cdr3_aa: CASSYRGGNEQYF

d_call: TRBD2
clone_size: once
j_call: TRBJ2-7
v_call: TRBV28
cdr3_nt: TGTGCCAGCAGTTTAAGGGCTAGCGGGGGGGCTTGGTCCTACGAGCAGTACTTC
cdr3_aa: CASSLRASGGAWSYEQYF

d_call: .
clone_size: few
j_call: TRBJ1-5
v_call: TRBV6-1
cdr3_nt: TGTGCCAGCAGTGACCAGGGGAATAGCAATCAGCCCCAGCATTTT
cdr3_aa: CASSDQGNSNQPQHF

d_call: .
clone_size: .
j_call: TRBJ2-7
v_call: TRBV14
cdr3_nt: TGTGCCAGCAGCCGACAGCCTCTCTACGAGCAGTACTTC
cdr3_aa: CASSRQPLYEQYF

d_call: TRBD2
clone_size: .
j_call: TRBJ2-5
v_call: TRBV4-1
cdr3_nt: TGCGCCAGCAGCCTTTTTAGCGGGAGAGGGGAGACCCAGTACTTC
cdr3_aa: CASSLFSGRGETQYF

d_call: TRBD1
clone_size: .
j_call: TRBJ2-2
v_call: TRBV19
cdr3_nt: TGTGCCAGTAGTAAGGGGGGACAGGGACTCACCGGGGAGCTGTTTTTT
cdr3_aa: CASSKGGQGLTGELFF

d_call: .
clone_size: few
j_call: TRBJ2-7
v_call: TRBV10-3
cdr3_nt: TGTGCCATCAGTGCGCAGGGAACCGAGCAGTACTTC
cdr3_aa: CAISAQGTEQYF

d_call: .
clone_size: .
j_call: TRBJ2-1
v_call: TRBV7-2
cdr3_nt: TGTGCCAGCAGCCCGGGAATGCGGCAGTTCTTC
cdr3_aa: CASSPGMRQFF

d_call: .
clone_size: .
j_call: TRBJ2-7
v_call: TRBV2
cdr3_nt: TGTGCCAGCAGTGGAATTTGGTGGGACAAGAAGTCCTACGAGCAGTACTTC
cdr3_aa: CASSGIWWDKKSYEQYF